This TCR beta chain emerged from a study of cytomegalovirus exposure and HLA in healthy donors. PCR was performed using 60 Vbeta and 13 Jbeta primers. Clones were read by immunoSEQ multiplex PCR, and TCRdb kept only the in-frame ones, dropping some. The data contain 150,000 to 200,000 clones, roughly 85% of them singletons. Broader study findings: The later analysis indicated that the majority of CMV-associated TCR beta chains appeared HLA-restricted.

With 4 bases removed from V and 0 bases from J, the gap between germline ends came to 7 bases. This CDR3 region has 14 residues. The germline CDR1 and CDR2 sequences are MGHRA and YSYEKL. About this clone: Its cognate antigen is unknown.

The J gene is TRBJ1-5, the V gene TRBV4-1; D is ambiguous. The TCR was taken from a woman aged 25 to 39 in good health and CMV-seropositive. The sample consisted of PBMCs. CDR3 region: CASSLFYSNQPQHF. The DNA for the CDR3 is TGCGCCAGCAGCCTTTTCTATAGCAATCAGCCCCAGCATTTT.